These 2 T cell receptor beta chains came from one sample sequenced in a study of human T cells and chemical hapten exposure. As to time point: pre-sensitization, week 0. Treatment denoted: therapeutic diphenylcyclopropenone sensitization with weekly scalp DPC. MiXCR, applied by TCRdb to the RACE reads, yields one record per CDR3 protein. This repertoire shows approximately 260,000 distinct CDR3 sequences, roughly 7.7% found once; its top ten account for 1.2%. The material was whole blood, obtained in connection with sensitization to the hapten diphenylcyclopropenone (DPC). The receptors shown here come from a man in his late teens or twenties with alopecia areata. Some clones in this sample may be carry-over from other donors' samples.

This clonotype was detected a few times. The rearrangement uses TRBV12-3 or TRBV12-4 and TRBJ2-5, with TRBD1 matching over 8 bases. The CDR3 extends over 14 amino acids. Losses at the gene ends were 4 bases for V and 5 bases for J; bases not matched to a gene: 6. CDR3: CASSWTGMGETQYF. The CDR3 bases are TGTGCCAGCAGTTGGACAGGGATGGGGGAGACCCAGTACTTC.

There are a few counts of this clonotype. The V call is TRBV4-3, the J call TRBJ1-6; D uncertain. Germline loops: CDR1 LGHNA, CDR2 YSLEER. CDR3 length: 18 amino acids. Trimming stripped 0 bases from V and 0 bases from J, with 12 bases between. This chain's CDR3 is CASSQDLSEFSYNSPLHF. As DNA, the CDR3 is TGCGCCAGCAGCCAAGATTTAAGCGAGTTCTCCTATAATTCACCCCTCCACTTT.